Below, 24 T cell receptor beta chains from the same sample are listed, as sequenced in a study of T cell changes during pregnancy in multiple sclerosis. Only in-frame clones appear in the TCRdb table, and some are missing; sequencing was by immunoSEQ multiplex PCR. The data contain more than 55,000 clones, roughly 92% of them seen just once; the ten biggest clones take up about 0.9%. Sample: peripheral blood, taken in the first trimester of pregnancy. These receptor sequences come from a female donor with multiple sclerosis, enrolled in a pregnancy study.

The CDR3 loop reads CASGALQGTPETQYF. CDR3 nucleotide sequence: TGTGCCAGCGGGGCGTTACAGGGTACGCCGGAGACCCAGTACTTC. This chain uses TRBV27 with TRBJ2-5, with D possibly being TRBD1 (6 bases). Germline-derived CDR1 and CDR2 are MNHEY and SMNVEV (reference sequence). V shed 8 bases and J shed 5 bases, with 21 bases lying between them. This CDR3 has 15 amino acids.

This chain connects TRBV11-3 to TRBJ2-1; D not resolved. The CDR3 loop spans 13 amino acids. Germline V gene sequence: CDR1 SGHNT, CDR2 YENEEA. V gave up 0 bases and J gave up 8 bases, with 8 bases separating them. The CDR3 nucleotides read TGTGCCAGCAGCTTAGATCGTTTTTATGAGCAGTTCTTC. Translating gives CASSLDRFYEQFF.

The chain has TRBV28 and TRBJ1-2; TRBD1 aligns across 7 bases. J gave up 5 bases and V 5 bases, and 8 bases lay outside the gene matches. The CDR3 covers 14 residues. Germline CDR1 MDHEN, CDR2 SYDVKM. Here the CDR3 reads CASSLEQGRYGYTF. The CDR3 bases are TGTGCCAGCAGTCTCGAACAGGGGCGATATGGCTACACCTTC.

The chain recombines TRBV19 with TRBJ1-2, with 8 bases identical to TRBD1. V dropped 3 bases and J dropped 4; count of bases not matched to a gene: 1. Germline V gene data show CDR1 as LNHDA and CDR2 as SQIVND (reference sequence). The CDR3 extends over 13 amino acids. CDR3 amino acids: CASSITGGYGYTF. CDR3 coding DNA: TGTGCCAGTAGTATCACAGGGGGCTATGGCTACACCTTC.

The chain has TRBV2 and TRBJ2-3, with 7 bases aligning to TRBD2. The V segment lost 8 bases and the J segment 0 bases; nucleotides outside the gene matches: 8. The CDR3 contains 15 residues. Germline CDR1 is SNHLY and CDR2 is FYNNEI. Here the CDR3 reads CASRGVRASTDTQYF. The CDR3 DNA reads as TGTGCCAGCCGGGGGGTCCGGGCTAGCACAGATACGCAGTATTTT.

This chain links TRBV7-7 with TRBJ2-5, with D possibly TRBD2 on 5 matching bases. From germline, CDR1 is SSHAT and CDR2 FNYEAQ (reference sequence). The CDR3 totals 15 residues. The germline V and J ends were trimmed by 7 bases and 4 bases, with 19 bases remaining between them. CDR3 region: CASTPGAPGGETQYF. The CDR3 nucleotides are TGTGCCAGCACCCCCGGTGCTCCCGGAGGAGAGACCCAGTACTTC. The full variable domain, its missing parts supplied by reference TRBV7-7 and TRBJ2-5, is GAGVSQSPRYKVTKRGQDVTLRCDPISSHATLYWYQQALGQGPEFLTYFNYEAQPDKSGLPSDRFSAERPEGSISTLTIQRTEQRDSAMYRCASTPGAPGGETQYFGPGTRLLVL.

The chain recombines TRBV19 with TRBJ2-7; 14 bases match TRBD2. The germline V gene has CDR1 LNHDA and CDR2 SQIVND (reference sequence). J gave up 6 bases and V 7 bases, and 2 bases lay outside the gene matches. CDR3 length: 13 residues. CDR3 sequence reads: CASMGTSGGEQYF. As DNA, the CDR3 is TGTGCCAGTATGGGGACTAGCGGGGGCGAGCAGTACTTC.

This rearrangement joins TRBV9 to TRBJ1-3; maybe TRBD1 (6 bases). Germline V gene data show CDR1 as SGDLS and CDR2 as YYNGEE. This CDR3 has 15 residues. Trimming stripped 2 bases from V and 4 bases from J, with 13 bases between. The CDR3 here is CASSVQGLYGNTIYF. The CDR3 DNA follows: TGTGCCAGCAGCGTCCAGGGGCTATACGGAAACACCATATATTTT.

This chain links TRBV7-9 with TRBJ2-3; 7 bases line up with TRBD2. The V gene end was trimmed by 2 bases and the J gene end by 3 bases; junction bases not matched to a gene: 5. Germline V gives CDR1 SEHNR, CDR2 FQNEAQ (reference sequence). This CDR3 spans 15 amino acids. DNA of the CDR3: TGTGCCAGCAGCTTAAGCGGGGTGAAAACAGATACGCAGTATTTT. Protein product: CASSLSGVKTDTQYF.

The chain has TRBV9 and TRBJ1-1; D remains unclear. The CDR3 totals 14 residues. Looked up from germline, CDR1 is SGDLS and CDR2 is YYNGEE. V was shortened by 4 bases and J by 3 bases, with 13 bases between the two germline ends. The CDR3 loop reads CASSPTPGDTEAFF. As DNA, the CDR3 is TGTGCCAGCAGCCCCACTCCGGGAGACACTGAAGCTTTCTTT.

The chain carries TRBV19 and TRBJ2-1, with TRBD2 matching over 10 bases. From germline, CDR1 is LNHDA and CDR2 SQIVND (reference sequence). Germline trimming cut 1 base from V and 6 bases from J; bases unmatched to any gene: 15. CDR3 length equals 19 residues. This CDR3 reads CASSIGASGGRWSLNEQFF. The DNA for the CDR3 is TGTGCCAGTAGTATAGGTGCTAGCGGGGGAAGGTGGAGTCTCAATGAGCAGTTCTTC.

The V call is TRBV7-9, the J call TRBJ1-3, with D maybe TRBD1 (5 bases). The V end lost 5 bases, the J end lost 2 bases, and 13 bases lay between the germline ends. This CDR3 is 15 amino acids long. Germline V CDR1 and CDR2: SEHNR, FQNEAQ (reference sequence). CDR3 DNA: TGTGCCAGCAGCCCCTACAGGCAGGCTGGAAACACCATATATTTT. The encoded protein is CASSPYRQAGNTIYF.

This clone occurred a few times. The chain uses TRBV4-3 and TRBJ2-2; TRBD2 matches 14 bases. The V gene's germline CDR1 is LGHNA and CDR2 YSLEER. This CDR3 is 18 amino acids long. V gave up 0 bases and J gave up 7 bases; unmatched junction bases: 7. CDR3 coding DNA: TGCGCCAGCAGCCAAGAGAGGACTAGCGGGGGGCGGGTCGGGGAGCTGTTTTTT. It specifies CASSQERTSGGRVGELFF.

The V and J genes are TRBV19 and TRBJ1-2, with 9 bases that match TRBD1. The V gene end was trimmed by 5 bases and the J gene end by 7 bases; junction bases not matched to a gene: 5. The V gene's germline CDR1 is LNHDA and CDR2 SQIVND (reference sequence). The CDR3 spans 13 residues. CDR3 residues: CASSEQGAVGYTF. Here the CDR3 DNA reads TGTGCCAGTAGTGAACAGGGGGCGGTTGGCTACACCTTC.

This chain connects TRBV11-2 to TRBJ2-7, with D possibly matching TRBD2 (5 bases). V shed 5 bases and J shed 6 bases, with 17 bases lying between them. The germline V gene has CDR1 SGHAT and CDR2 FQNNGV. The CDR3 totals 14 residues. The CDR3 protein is CASSRAGLSGEQYF. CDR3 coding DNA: TGTGCCAGCAGCCGAGCCGGACTGAGCGGCGAGCAGTACTTC.

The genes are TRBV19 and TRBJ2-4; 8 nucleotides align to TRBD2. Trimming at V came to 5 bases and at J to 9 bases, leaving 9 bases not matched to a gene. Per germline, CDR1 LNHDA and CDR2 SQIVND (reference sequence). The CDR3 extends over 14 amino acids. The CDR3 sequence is CASSVGQREGIQYF. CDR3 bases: TGTGCCAGTAGTGTGGGACAACGGGAGGGCATTCAGTACTTC. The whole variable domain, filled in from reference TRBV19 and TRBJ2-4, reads DGGITQSPKYLFRKEGQNVTLSCEQNLNHDAMYWYRQDPGQGLRLIYYSQIVNDFQKGDIAEGYSVSREKKESFPLTVTSAQKNPTAFYLCASSVGQREGIQYFGAGTRLSVL.

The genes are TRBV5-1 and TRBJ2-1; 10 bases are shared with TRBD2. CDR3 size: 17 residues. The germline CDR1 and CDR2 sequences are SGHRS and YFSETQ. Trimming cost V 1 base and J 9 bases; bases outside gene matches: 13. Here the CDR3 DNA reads TGCGCCAGCAGCTTGACACTAGCGGGGCCACGCGAGACTGAGCAGTTCTTC. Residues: CASSLTLAGPRETEQFF. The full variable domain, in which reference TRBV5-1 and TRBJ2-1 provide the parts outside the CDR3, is KAGVTQTPRYLIKTRGQQVTLSCSPISGHRSVSWYQQTPGQGLQFLFEYFSETQRNKGNFPGRFSGRQFSNSRSEMNVSTLELGDSALYLCASSLTLAGPRETEQFFGPGTRLTVL.

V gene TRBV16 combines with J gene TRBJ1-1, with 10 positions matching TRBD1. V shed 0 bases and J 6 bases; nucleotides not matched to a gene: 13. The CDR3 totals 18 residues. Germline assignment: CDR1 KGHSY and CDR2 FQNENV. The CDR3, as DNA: TGTGCCAGCAGCCAATCAGGTAAAAGTCCGACAGGGGGCTCTGAAGCTTTCTTT. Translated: CASSQSGKSPTGGSEAFF. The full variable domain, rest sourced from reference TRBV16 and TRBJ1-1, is GEEVAQTPKHLVRGEGQKAKLYCAPIKGHSYVFWYQQVLKNEFKFLISFQNENVFDETGMPKERFSAKCLPNSPCSLEIQATKLEDSAVYFCASSQSGKSPTGGSEAFFGQGTRLTVV.

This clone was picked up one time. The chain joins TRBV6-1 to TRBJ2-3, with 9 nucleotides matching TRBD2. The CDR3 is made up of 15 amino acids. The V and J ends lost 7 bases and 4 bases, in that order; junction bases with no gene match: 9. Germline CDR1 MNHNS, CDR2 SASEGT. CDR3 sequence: CASTPAGGAADTQYF. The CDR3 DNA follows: TGTGCCAGCACCCCCGCGGGGGGGGCCGCAGATACGCAGTATTTT.

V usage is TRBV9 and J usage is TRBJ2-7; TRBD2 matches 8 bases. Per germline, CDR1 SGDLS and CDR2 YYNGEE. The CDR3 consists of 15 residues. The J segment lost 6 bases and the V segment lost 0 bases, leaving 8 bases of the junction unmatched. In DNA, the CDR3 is TGTGCCAGCAGCGTAGCGGGGGGGCCCTTAGGCGAGCAGTACTTC. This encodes CASSVAGGPLGEQYF. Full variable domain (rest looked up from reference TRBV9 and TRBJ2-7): DSGVTQTPKHLITATGQRVTLRCSPRSGDLSVYWYQQSLDQGLQFLIQYYNGEERAKGNILERFSAQQFPDLHSELNLSSLELGDSALYFCASSVAGGPLGEQYFGPGTRLTVT.

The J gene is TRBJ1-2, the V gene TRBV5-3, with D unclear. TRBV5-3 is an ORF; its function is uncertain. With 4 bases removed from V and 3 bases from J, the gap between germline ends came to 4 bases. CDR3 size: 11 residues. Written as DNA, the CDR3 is TGTGCCAGAAGCCCCTACTATGGCTACACCTTC. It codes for CARSPYYGYTF.

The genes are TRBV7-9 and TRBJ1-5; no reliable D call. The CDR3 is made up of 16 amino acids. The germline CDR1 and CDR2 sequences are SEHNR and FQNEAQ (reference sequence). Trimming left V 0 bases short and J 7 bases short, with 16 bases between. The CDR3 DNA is TGTGCCAGCAGCTTAGCGACGTCTCAAGAGGGACAGCCCCAGCATTTT. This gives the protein CASSLATSQEGQPQHF.

The CDR3 loop reads CASSLGASNQPQHF. The CDR3 nucleotides read TGTGCCAGCAGTTTGGGGGCTAGCAATCAGCCCCAGCATTTT. The chain employs TRBV6-6 and TRBJ1-5; D is possibly TRBD1 (6 bases). Germline V lookup: CDR1 MNHNY, CDR2 SVGAGI (reference sequence). The CDR3 is 14 amino acids. V was shortened by 4 bases and J by 0 bases, with 7 bases between the two germline ends.

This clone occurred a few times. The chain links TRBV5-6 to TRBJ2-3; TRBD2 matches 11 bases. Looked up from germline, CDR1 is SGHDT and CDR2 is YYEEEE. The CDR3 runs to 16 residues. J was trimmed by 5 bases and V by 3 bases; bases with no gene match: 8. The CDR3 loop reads CASSSPSGGRRDTQYF. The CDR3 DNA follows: TGTGCCAGCAGCTCCCCTAGCGGGGGGCGGAGAGATACGCAGTATTTT.